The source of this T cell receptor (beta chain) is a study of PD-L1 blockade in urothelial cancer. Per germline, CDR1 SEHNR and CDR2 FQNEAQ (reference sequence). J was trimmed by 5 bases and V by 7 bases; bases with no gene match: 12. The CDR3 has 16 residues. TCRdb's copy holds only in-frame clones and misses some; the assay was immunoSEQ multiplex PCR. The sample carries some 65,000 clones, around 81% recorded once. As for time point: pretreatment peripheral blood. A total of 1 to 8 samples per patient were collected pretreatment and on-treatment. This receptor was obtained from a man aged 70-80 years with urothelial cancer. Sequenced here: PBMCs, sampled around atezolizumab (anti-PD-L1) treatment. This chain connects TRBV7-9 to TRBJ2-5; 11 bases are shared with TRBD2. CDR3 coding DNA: TGTGCCAGCACCCCAGGGACTAGCGGCCATCTGGAGACCCAGTACTTC. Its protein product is CASTPGTSGHLETQYF.